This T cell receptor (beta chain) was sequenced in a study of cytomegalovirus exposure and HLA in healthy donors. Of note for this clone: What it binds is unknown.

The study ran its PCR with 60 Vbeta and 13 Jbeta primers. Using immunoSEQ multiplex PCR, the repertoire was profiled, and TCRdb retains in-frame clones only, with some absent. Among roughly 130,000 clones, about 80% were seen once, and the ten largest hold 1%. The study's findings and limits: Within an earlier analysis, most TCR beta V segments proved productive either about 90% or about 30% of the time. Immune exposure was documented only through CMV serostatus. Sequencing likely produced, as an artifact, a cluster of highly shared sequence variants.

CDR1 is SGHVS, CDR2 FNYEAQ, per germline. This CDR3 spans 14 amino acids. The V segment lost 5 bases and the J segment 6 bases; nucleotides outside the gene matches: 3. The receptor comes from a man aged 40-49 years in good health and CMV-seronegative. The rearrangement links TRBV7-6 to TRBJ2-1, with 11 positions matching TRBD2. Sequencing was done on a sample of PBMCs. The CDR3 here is CASSRGTSGNEQFF. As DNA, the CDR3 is TGTGCCAGCAGCCGCGGGACTAGCGGCAATGAGCAGTTCTTC.